These 8 T cell receptor beta chains were sequenced from one sample in a study of cytomegalovirus exposure and HLA in healthy donors. The PCR employed 60 Vbeta primers together with 13 Jbeta primers. TCRdb's table, derived via immunoSEQ multiplex PCR, lists solely in-frame clones and lacks some. The sample shows around 30,000 clones, roughly 89% of them seen only once. Sequencing was performed on PBMCs. These receptors were taken from a boy aged 5 to 17 in good health and CMV-seronegative.

The chain employs TRBV5-1 and TRBJ2-3, with D maybe TRBD1 (6 bases). V lost 3 bases and J lost 2, with 16 bases in between. The V gene's germline CDR1 is SGHRS and CDR2 YFSETQ. The CDR3 has 16 residues. The DNA of the CDR3 is TGCGCCAGCAGCTCCCTCGGGCAGGGGATCACAGATACGCAGTATTTT. Translation: CASSSLGQGITDTQYF.

The chain's CDR3 is CASSLAGPYNSPLHF. The CDR3 DNA reads as TGTGCCAGTTCGCTAGCGGGACCCTATAATTCACCCCTCCACTTT. The chain combines TRBV27 with TRBJ1-6, with D possibly TRBD1 on 5 matching bases. The ends were cut back, 9 bases at V and 2 bases at J, with 14 bases in the middle. Germline values: CDR1 MNHEY, CDR2 SMNVEV (reference sequence). The CDR3 is 15 amino acids.

The rearrangement joins TRBV5-1 to TRBJ2-3; unclear D gene. The CDR3 runs to 13 residues. Germline V gene lookup returns CDR1 SGHRS and CDR2 YFSETQ. The V end lost 0 bases, the J end lost 5 bases, and 7 bases lay between the germline ends. The CDR3 spells CASSLDAKDTQYF. Here the CDR3 DNA reads TGCGCCAGCAGCTTGGACGCGAAAGATACGCAGTATTTT.

This clone appeared a few times. The chain links TRBV4-3 to TRBJ1-4; D gene ambiguous. Trimming took off 1 base at V and 4 bases at J, with 10 bases between the two ends. Looked up from germline, CDR1 is LGHNA and CDR2 is YSLEER. The CDR3 is 15 residues long. This CDR3 reads CASSQGSTLNEKLFF. In DNA form, the CDR3 reads TGCGCCAGCAGCCAAGGGAGTACTCTTAATGAAAAACTGTTTTTT.

The chain links TRBV19 to TRBJ2-2, with 9 bases that match TRBD1. The CDR3 has 16 amino acids. V trimming: 5 bases; J trimming: 4 bases; junction bases outside the gene matches: 8. Germline V CDR1 and CDR2: LNHDA, SQIVND (reference sequence). The CDR3 is CASSWRGQGTTGELFF. The CDR3 coding sequence is TGTGCCAGTAGTTGGAGAGGACAGGGGACCACCGGGGAGCTGTTTTTT.

The V gene is TRBV28, the J gene TRBJ1-3, with D possibly matching TRBD1 (5 bases). Between the trimmed V and J ends, which lost 5 bases and 0 bases, there was a span of 17 bases. The CDR3 runs to 17 residues. Germline V CDR1 and CDR2: MDHEN, SYDVKM. In DNA form, the CDR3 reads TGTGCCAGCAGTAACCTCCGGGGGTCGAGCTCTGGAAACACCATATATTTT. Translated: CASSNLRGSSSGNTIYF.

The chain employs TRBV5-4 and TRBJ2-2, with 7 bases aligning to TRBD2. The CDR3 runs 16 residues. Germline lookup yields CDR1 SGHNT and CDR2 YYREEE (reference sequence). V dropped 0 bases and J dropped 0; count of bases not matched to a gene: 2. CDR3 bases: TGTGCCAGCAGCTTGGGGGGGGGATCGAACACCGGGGAGCTGTTTTTT. Translation gives CASSLGGGSNTGELFF.

This clone was seen only once. The rearrangement uses TRBV28 and TRBJ2-2; 11 positions agree with TRBD2. J lost 8 bases, V lost 6 bases, and 5 bases had no gene match. The CDR3 covers 14 residues. Germline loops: CDR1 MDHEN, CDR2 SYDVKM. The CDR3 here is CASSRTSGPGELFF. CDR3 bases: TGTGCCAGCAGCAGGACTAGCGGGCCAGGGGAGCTGTTTTTT.